These T cell receptor beta chains were read from a single sample in a study of T cell repertoires in cytomegalovirus infection. TCRdb processed the reads anew with MiXCR; each CDR3 protein has one entry. The repertoire holds around 100,000 distinct CDR3 sequences, with 16% as singletons. Sequencing input: PBMCs. Receptors originate from a human donor in good health (CMV status not recorded). Some clones in this sample may be carry-over from other donors' samples. CDR3s include the opening cysteine and the closing phenylalanine or tryptophan. Each record gives: CDR3 protein, CDR3 DNA, J gene, clone size, V gene, D gene. A D gene is named only where the DNA matches it firmly. A row's size may be missing; if present it is once, few, many or a size class.

CASSLLRKDTQYF TGTGCCAGCAGCTTATTAAGGAAAGATACGCAGTATTTT TRBJ2-3 . TRBV7-2 .
CASSTRQTFYTF TGTGCCAGCAGCACCCGACAGACCTTCTACACCTTC TRBJ1-2 . TRBV9 .
CSVVVGPSYEQYF TGCAGCGTTGTCGTCGGACCGTCCTACGAGCAGTACTTC TRBJ2-7 many TRBV29-1 .
CSARNRQTSYEQYF TGCAGTGCTAGGAACCGACAGACGTCCTACGAGCAGTACTTC TRBJ2-7 . TRBV20-1 .
CASSFRQGGPTEAFF TGTGCCAGCAGTTTTCGTCAAGGAGGGCCCACTGAAGCTTTCTTT TRBJ1-1 . TRBV28 .
CASSSGPGETQYF TGTGCCAGCAGTTCCGGTCCCGGAGAGACCCAGTACTTC TRBJ2-5 many TRBV7-8 .
CASSTPGTQYQETQYF TGTGCCAGCAGCACCCCCGGGACACAGTACCAAGAGACCCAGTACTTC TRBJ2-5 many TRBV7-2 .
CASAGQGDYGYTF TGTGCCAGCGCCGGACAGGGGGACTATGGCTACACCTTC TRBJ1-2 many TRBV2 TRBD1
CASSLRGGRGETQYF TGTGCCAGCAGCTTACGGGGGGGGCGAGGAGAGACCCAGTACTTC TRBJ2-5 . TRBV7-8 TRBD2
CAISWDRDRETQYF TGTGCCATCAGCTGGGACAGGGATAGAGAGACCCAGTACTTC TRBJ2-5 . TRBV10-3 TRBD1